Following are 12 T cell receptor beta chains from one sample sequenced in a study of shared clonotypes between healthy human individuals. Assay: immunoSEQ multiplex PCR; the TCRdb copy retains only in-frame clones and omits some. The sample carries about 660,000 clones, about 74% recorded once. Specimen: memory CD4+ T cells sorted from blood. As to subset: CD45RA-negative fraction. These receptors all stem from a woman in her 30s in good health.

V usage is TRBV20-1 and J usage is TRBJ1-4; D remains unclear. The CDR3 has 11 amino acids. From germline, CDR1 is DFQATT and CDR2 SNEGSKA (reference sequence). V was clipped by 4 bases and J by 4 bases, with 4 bases between them. CDR3 in DNA: TGCAGTGCTACCCTTAATGAAAAACTGTTTTTT. Protein product: CSATLNEKLFF.

CDR3 in amino acids: CASSRGTSGIYNEQFF. CDR3 nucleotide sequence: TGCGCCAGCAGCCGAGGGACTAGCGGGATCTACAATGAGCAGTTCTTC. The chain uses TRBV4-1 and TRBJ2-1; 13 bases agree with TRBD2. Germline V gene sequence: CDR1 MGHRA, CDR2 YSYEKL. The CDR3 totals 16 residues. J lost 3 bases, V lost 4 bases, and 3 bases had no gene match.

This clone came up once. This chain links TRBV28 with TRBJ1-1; the D is unclear. The CDR3 is 14 residues long. CDR1 and CDR2 from the germline V gene are MDHEN and SYDVKM. V was trimmed by 1 base and J by 1 base, leaving 7 bases between them. CDR3 nucleotides: TGTGCCAGCAGTTTATTTCAGAAGAACACTGAAGCTTTCTTT. This codes for CASSLFQKNTEAFF.

To note about this clone: Just one base apart from a much larger clone, this may be a read error. The genes are TRBV7-2 and TRBJ2-1, with 14 bases identical to TRBD2. Trimming cost V 5 bases and J 1 base; bases outside gene matches: 1. The CDR3 has 16 residues. Germline V gene sequence: CDR1 SGHTA, CDR2 FQGNSA. The CDR3 DNA is TGTGCCAGCAGCCGACTAGCGGGAGGGTCCTACAATGAGCAGTTCTTC. It translates to CASSRLAGGSYNEQFF.

As for this clone: Other DNA sequences of this sample code for an identical CDR3. This rearrangement joins TRBV19 to TRBJ2-7; D is perhaps TRBD1 (5 bases). V was cut by 6 bases and J by 1 base, with 16 bases left in between. The CDR3 covers 15 residues. Germline CDR1 reads LNHDA; CDR2 reads SQIVND (reference sequence). CDR3: CASSNQGTGSYEQYF. For the CDR3, the DNA is TGTGCCAGTAGCAATCAAGGTACAGGTTCCTACGAGCAGTACTTC.

The chain recombines TRBV21-1 with TRBJ2-7; TRBD1, the D gene given by the table, was not confirmed from the DNA. TRBV21-1 corresponds to a pseudogene. The CDR3 is 15 residues long. The CDR3 loop reads CASSRSETDTYEQYF. CDR3 DNA sequence: TGTGCCAGCAGCAGATCTGAAACAGATACCTACGAGCAGTACTTC.

This clone was seen ten or more times. V and J are TRBV6-4 and TRBJ2-7, with 9 bases aligning to TRBD2. The germline CDR1 and CDR2 sequences are MRHNA and SNTAGT. With 0 bases clipped from V and 0 bases from J, the junction kept 0 bases outside the gene matches. CDR3 size: 15 residues. For the CDR3, the DNA is TGTGCCAGCAGTGACTCTAGCGGGAGCTCCTACGAGCAGTACTTC. Protein product: CASSDSSGSSYEQYF.

The chain carries TRBV11-2 and TRBJ2-3; TRBD1 matches at 9 bases. V was pared by 5 bases and J by 2 bases, with 8 bases of the junction left unmatched. CDR1 and CDR2 (germline): SGHAT, FQNNGV. The CDR3 covers 16 residues. CDR3 region: CASSLGTGSPTDTQYF. The CDR3, as DNA: TGTGCCAGCAGCCTCGGGACAGGGAGCCCCACAGATACGCAGTATTTT.

The chain has TRBV29-1 and TRBJ1-1; TRBD1 matches at 7 bases. The junction had 10 bases not matched to a gene; V was cut back by 6 bases and J by 3 bases. The CDR3 totals 14 residues. The germline V gene encodes CDR1 SQVTM and CDR2 ANQGSEA. The CDR3 DNA reads TGCAGCGTGGATGGGACAGCGAGGGACACTGAAGCTTTCTTT. Translating gives CSVDGTARDTEAFF. The full variable domain, with the rest looked up from reference TRBV29-1 and TRBJ1-1, is SAVISQKPSRDICQRGTSLTIQCQVDSQVTMMFWYRQQPGQSLTLIATANQGSEATYESGFVIDKFPISRPNLTFSTLTVSNMSPEDSSIYLCSVDGTARDTEAFFGQGTRLTVV.

The genes are TRBV14 and TRBJ2-5; D ambiguous. The V end was cut by 5 bases, the J end by 5 bases, with 12 bases between. This CDR3 is 13 amino acids long. From germline, CDR1 is SGHDN and CDR2 FVKESK. The CDR3 sequence is CASSARALETQYF. CDR3 in DNA: TGTGCCAGCAGCGCACGGGCGCTTGAGACCCAGTACTTC.

This sequence joins TRBV9 and TRBJ1-3; TRBD1 might be the D (5 bases). The CDR3 is 14 residues long. Trimming cost V 4 bases and J 0 bases, with 8 bases left between them. Germline V gene data show CDR1 as SGDLS and CDR2 as YYNGEE. The CDR3 bases are TGTGCCAGCAGCCGGGACTACTCTGGAAACACCATATATTTT. Translation gives CASSRDYSGNTIYF. The variable domain in full, with the rest retrieved from reference TRBV9 and TRBJ1-3, is DSGVTQTPKHLITATGQRVTLRCSPRSGDLSVYWYQQSLDQGLQFLIQYYNGEERAKGNILERFSAQQFPDLHSELNLSSLELGDSALYFCASSRDYSGNTIYFGEGSWLTVV.

This clone occurred once. The V call is TRBV19, the J call TRBJ2-5; possibly TRBD2 for D (6 bases). V was pared by 2 bases and J by 5 bases, with 15 bases between. Germline CDR1 LNHDA, CDR2 SQIVND (reference sequence). The CDR3 runs to 15 residues. The CDR3 nucleotides are TGTGCCAGTAGTATACGGCCCGGGAGCGGGGAGACCCAGTACTTC. This gives the protein CASSIRPGSGETQYF.